The source of this T cell receptor beta chain is a study of blood T cell repertoires in COVID-19. The CDR3 is 15 amino acids. With 3 bases clipped from V and 3 bases from J, the junction kept 7 bases outside the gene matches. Germline CDR1 and CDR2: MDHEN and SYDVKM. Data came from immunoSEQ multiplex PCR; TCRdb stores just in-frame clones and leaves some out. Here the sample spans approximately 100,000 clones, 85% to 95% being singletons. The count of this clone is one. The sequenced sample was peripheral blood. This clonotype was obtained from a man aged 50 to 59 with active COVID-19. The chain has TRBV28 and TRBJ2-5, with 7 bases aligning to TRBD2. CDR3 loop: CASSFTSAKEETQYF. DNA for the CDR3: TGTGCCAGCAGTTTCACTAGCGCGAAGGAAGAGACCCAGTACTTC.